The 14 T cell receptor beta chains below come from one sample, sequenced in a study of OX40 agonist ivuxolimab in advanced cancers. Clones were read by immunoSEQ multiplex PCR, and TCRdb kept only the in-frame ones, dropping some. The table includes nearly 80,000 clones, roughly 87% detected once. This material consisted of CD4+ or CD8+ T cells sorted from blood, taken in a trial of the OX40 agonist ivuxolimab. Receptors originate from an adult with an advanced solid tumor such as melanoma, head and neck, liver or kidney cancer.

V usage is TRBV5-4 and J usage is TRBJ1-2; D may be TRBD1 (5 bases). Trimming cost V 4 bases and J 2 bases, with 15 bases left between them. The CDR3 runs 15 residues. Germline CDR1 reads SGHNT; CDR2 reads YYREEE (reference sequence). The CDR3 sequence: CASSAWTQGNYGYTF. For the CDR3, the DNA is TGTGCCAGCAGCGCGTGGACCCAGGGAAACTATGGCTACACCTTC.

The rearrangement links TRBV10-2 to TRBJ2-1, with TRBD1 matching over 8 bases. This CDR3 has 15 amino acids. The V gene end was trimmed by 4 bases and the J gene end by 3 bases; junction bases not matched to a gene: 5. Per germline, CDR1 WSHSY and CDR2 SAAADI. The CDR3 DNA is TGCGCCAGCAGTGTGGCACAGGGGGTCTACAATGAGCAGTTCTTC. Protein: CASSVAQGVYNEQFF.

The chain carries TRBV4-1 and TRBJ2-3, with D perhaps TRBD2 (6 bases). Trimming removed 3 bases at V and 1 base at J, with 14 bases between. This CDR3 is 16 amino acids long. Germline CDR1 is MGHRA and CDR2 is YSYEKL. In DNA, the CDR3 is TGCGCCAGCAGCCAGTTCGGGACTCTGGGCACAGATACGCAGTATTTT. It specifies CASSQFGTLGTDTQYF.

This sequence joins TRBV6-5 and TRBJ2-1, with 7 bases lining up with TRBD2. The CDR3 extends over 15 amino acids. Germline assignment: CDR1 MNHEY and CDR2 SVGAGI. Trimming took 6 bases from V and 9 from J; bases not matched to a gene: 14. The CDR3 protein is CASRTLRGVKVEQFF. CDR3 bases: TGTGCCAGCAGAACCCTCCGGGGGGTGAAGGTTGAGCAGTTCTTC.

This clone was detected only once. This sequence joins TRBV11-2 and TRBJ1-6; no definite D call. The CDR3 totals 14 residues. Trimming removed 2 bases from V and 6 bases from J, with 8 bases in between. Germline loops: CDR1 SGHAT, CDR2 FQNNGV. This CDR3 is CASSLRAANSPLHF. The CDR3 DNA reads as TGTGCCAGCAGCTTACGGGCCGCTAATTCACCCCTCCACTTT.

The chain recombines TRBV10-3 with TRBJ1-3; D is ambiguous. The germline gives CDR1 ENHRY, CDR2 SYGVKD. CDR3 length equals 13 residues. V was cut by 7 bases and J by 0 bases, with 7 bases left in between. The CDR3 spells CAIMESSGNTIYF. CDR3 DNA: TGTGCCATCATGGAGAGCTCTGGAAACACCATATATTTT.

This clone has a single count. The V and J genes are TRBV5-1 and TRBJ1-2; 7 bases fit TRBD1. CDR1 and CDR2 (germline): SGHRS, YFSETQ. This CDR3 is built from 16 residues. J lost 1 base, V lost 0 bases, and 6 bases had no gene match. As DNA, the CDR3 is TGCGCCAGCAGCTTGGCGGACAGGACCGATAACTATGGCTACACCTTC. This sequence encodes CASSLADRTDNYGYTF.

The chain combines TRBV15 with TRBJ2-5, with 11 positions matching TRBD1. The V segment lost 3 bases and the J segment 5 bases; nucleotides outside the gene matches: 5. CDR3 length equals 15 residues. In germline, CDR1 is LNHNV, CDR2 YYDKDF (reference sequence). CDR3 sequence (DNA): TGTGCCACCAGCAGCACGGACAGGGGGCCGGAGACCCAGTACTTC. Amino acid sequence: CATSSTDRGPETQYF.

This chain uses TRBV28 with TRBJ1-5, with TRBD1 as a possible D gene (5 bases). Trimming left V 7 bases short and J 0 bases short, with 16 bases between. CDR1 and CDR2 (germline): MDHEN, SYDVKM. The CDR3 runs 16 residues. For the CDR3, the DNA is TGTGCCAGCAATAAGGACATCTTGTATAGCAATCAGCCCCAGCATTTT. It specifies CASNKDILYSNQPQHF. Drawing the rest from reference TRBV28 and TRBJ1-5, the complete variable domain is DVKVTQSSRYLVKRTGEKVFLECVQDMDHENMFWYRQDPGLGLRLIYFSYDVKMKEKGDIPEGYSVSREKKERFSLILESASTNQTSMYLCASNKDILYSNQPQHFGDGTRLSIL.

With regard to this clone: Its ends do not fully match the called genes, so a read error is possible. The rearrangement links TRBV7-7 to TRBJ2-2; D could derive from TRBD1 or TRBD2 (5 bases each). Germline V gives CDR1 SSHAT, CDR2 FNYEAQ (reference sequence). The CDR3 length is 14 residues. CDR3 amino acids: CASSLVRGTGELFF. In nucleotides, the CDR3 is TGTGCTAGCAGCTTAGTGAGGGGCACCGGGGAGCTGTTTTTT. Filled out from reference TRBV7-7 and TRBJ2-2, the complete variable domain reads GAGVSQSPRYKVTKRGQDVTLRCDPISSHATLYWYQQALGQGPEFLTYFNYEAQPDKSGLPSDRFSAERPEGSISTLTIQRTEQRDSAMYRCASSLVRGTGELFFGEGSRLTVL.

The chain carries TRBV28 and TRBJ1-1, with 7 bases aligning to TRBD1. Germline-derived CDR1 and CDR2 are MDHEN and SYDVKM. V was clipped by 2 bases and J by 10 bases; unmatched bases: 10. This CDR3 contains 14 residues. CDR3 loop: CASSLPGQAGAAFF. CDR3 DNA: TGTGCCAGCAGTTTACCCGGACAGGCCGGTGCAGCTTTCTTT.

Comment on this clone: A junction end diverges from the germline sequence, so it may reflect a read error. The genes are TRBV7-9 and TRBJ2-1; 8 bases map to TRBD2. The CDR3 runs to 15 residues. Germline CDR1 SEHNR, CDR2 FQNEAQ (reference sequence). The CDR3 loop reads CASSIAGPSYNEQFF. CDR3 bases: TGTGCCAGCAGCATAGCGGGACCCTCTTACAATGAGCAGTTCTTC.

The CDR3 region has the DNA TGTGCCAGCCTGTCGGGTGAAGCTTTCTTT. Translation: CASLSGEAFF. V usage is TRBV6-1 and J usage is TRBJ1-1; D is uncertain. Trimming took 8 bases from V and 7 from J, leaving 8 bases between them. The CDR3 has 10 residues. Per the germline V gene, CDR1 is MNHNS and CDR2 is SASEGT.

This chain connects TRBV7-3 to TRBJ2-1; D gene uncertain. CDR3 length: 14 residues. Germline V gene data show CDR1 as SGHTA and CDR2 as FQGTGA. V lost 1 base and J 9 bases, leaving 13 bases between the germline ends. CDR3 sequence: CASSLNTALAEQFF. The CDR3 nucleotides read TGTGCCAGCAGCTTAAATACAGCCTTAGCTGAGCAGTTCTTC.